Described below is a single T cell receptor beta chain sequence and its context. This clonotype was seen more than once but under ten times. Which antigen it targets is not known. The input lacks base qualities; no much larger clone sits a single base away. The data were taken from a study of early T cells in non-severe SARS-CoV-2 infection (dated by TCRdb to about 2021). At the level of the whole study: TCR sequencing used bulk RNA from unsorted whole blood, so alpha and beta chains could not be paired.

V is pruned by 1 base and J by 6 bases, leaving 8 bases of the junction without a gene match. Per the germline V gene, SGHTA is the CDR1 and FQGNSA is the CDR2. The CDR3 numbers 15 residues from cysteine through phenylalanine. Only the CDR3 part of the read is kept: 45 bases, read in frame from the first base. This was a case-control study nested in a cohort of healthcare workers in London, UK, who had nasopharyngeal swab PCR tests and blood samples taken every week. Healthcare workers were enrolled in the week of the UK lockdown, from 23 to 31 March 2020, and were followed every week for up to about 15 weeks. The full study reports these points: VDJdb matching was skewed toward anti-spike CD8 responses, so virus-specific expansions were likely underestimated and private and CD4 specificities were missed.

The method was 5' RACE. The run used a NextSeq 500. In the TCR library protocol, unique molecular identifiers were attached to individual cDNA molecules to correct for PCR bias and sequencing error. TCR alpha and beta chains were both sequenced, and the abundances of alpha and beta sequences in each sample were closely correlated with each other. Per the source publication's procedure: Decombinator V4 was used to annotate TCR sequences for V gene, J gene and CDR3. TCRs were defined as expanded if a significant change between any two time points was detected under a Poisson model with p below 0.0001. TCR abundances were normalised to the total number of TCRs sequenced per sample and expressed as counts per million. MAIT TCRs were defined by TRAV1-2 paired with TRAJ12, TRAJ20 or TRAJ33, and iNKT TCRs by TRAV10 paired with TRAJ18. VDJdb, accessed on 1 November 2021, was searched for TCRs annotated for CMV, EBV and SARS-CoV-2, and TCRs annotated for more than one antigen were excluded. TCRdb reanalyzed the raw reads on its own, using fastp at Q25 for trimming and MiXCR for clone calling, and kept in-frame beta chains. Rows merge per CDR3 protein into single entries with the most common DNA and genes. TCRdb, rather than the study authors, made the V and J calls. In all, the sample holds more than 55,000 distinct CDR3 sequences, and 3.5% to 6% of those were seen once. The ten largest clones capture around 3.4% of the sample.

The specimen comprised whole blood, sampled at baseline. Recombination connected TRBV7-2 to TRBJ2-7, with 8 central nucleotides matching TRBD2. This TCR was sampled from an adult who was a healthcare worker with PCR-confirmed SARS-CoV-2 infection or an uninfected control (not recorded which). The donor label of this sample is uncertain. CDR3 reads: CASSLGDGGAVEQYF. Here is the DNA: TGTGCCAGCAGCTTAGGAGACGGGGGGGCAGTCGAGCAGTACTTC.